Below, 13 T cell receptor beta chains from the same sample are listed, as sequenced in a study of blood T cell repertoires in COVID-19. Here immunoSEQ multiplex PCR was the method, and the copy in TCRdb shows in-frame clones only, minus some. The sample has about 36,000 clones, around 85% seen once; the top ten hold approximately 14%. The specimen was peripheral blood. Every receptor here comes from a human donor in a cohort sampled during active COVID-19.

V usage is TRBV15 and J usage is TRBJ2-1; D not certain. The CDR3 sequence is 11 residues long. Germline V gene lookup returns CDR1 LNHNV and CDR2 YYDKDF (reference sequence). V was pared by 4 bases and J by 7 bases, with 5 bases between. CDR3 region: CATSNRNEQFF. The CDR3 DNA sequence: TGTGCCACCAGCAATAGAAATGAGCAGTTCTTC.

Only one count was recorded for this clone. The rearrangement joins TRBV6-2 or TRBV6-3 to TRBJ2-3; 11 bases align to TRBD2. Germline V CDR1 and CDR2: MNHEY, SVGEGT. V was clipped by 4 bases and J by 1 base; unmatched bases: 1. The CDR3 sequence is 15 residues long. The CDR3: CASSSLAGGTDTQYF. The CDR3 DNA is TGTGCCAGCAGTTCACTAGCGGGGGGCACAGATACGCAGTATTTT.

The CDR3 region is CASSLGQGSPLHF. The CDR3 DNA reads as TGTGCCAGCAGCCTAGGACAGGGGTCACCCCTCCACTTT. The chain couples TRBV5-5 to TRBJ1-6; 9 bases are shared with TRBD1. The CDR3 contains 13 residues. Trimming took 4 bases from V and 10 from J; bases not matched to a gene: 3. The germline CDR1 and CDR2 sequences are SGHKS and YYEKEE (reference sequence).

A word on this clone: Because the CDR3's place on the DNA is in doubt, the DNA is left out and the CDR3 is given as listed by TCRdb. The CDR3 spells CASSESDSHFGNEQFF. The chain couples TRBV6-1 to TRBJ2-1; the table calls TRBD2, which could not be checked here. The length of the CDR3 is 16 amino acids, counting both ends. The germline gives CDR1 MNHNS, CDR2 SASEGT.

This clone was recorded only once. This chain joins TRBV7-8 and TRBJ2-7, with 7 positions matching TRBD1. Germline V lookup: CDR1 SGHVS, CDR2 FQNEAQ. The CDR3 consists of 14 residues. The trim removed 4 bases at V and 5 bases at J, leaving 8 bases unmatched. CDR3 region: CASSSDRSDHEQYF. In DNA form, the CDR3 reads TGTGCCAGCAGCTCGGACAGGAGCGACCACGAGCAGTACTTC.

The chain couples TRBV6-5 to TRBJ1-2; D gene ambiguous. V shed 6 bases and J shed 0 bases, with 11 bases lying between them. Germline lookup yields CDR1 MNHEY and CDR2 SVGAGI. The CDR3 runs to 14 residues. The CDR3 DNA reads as TGTGCCAGCAGGGGCCCGCAGGCTAACTATGGCTACACCTTC. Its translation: CASRGPQANYGYTF.

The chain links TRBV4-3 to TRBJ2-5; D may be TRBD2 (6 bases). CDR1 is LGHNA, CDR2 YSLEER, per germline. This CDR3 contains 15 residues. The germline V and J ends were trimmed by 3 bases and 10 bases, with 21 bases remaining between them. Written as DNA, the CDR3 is TGCGCCAGCAGCCAGTTGGGGGTCAAGGCCGGGGGCCAGTACTTC. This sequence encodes CASSQLGVKAGGQYF.

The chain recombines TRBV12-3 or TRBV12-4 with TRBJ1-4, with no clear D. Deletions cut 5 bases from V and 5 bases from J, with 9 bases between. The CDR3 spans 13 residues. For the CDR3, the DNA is TGTGCCAGCAGTCCACAGCTGAATGAAAAACTGTTTTTT. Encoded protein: CASSPQLNEKLFF.

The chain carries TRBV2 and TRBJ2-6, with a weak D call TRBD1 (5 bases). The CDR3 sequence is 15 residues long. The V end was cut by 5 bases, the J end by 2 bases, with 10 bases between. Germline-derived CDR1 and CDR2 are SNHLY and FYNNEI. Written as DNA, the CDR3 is TGTGCCAGCAGTTTCACAGGTCCTGGGGCCAACGTCCTGACTTTC. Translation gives CASSFTGPGANVLTF.

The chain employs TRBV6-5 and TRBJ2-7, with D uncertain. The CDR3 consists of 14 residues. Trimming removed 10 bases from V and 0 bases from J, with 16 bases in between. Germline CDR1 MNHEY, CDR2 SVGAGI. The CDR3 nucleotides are TGTGCCACCTACCGAGCAATGAGCTCCTACGAGCAGTACTTC. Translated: CATYRAMSSYEQYF.

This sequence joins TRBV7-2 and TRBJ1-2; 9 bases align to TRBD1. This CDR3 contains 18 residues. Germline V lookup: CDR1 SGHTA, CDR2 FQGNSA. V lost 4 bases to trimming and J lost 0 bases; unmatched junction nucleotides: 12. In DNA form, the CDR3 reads TGTGCCAGCAGCTCCATACCGGGACAGGGACGAGCTAACTATGGCTACACCTTC. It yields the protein CASSSIPGQGRANYGYTF.

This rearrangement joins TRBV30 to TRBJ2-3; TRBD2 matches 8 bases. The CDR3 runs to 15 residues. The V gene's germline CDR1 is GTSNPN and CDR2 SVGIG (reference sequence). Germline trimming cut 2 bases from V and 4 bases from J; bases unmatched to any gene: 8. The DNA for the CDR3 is TGTGCCTGGAGTTTCACGGGGGGGCAGGCAGATACGCAGTATTTT. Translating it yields CAWSFTGGQADTQYF.

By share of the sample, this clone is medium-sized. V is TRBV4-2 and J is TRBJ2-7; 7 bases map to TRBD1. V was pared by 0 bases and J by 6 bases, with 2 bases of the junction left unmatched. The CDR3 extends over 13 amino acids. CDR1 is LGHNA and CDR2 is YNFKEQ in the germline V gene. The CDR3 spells CASSQEDRFEQYF. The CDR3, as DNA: TGTGCCAGCAGCCAAGAGGACAGGTTCGAGCAGTACTTC.